Below, one T cell receptor (beta chain) is given with its context. Its antigen is still unknown. This CDR3 has 14 amino acids. CDR1 and CDR2 (germline): SGHRS, YFSETQ. V lost 2 bases and J 5 bases, leaving 14 bases between the germline ends. Libraries were prepared by immunoSEQ multiplex PCR; TCRdb keeps only in-frame clonotypes and omits some of them. There are more than 85,000 clones in the sample; 90% to 95% occur only once, and roughly 3.1% lies in the top ten. The data stem from a study of T cells in pancreatic ductal adenocarcinoma. Study results and caveats: Tumor-versus-blood clonality comparisons may be biased toward lower tumor diversity. This surgical cohort overrepresents the minority presenting with early-stage disease. Tumor and blood clonality did not differ significantly, about 0.1 versus 0.065. Compared with tumor, blood showed more total productive templates and roughly 8-fold more clonotypes.

No neoadjuvant therapy was given to the selected pancreatic ductal adenocarcinoma patients before their surgery. Sequencing was performed on PBMCs. V is TRBV5-1 and J is TRBJ2-7; possibly TRBD1 for D (6 bases). The clonotype was recovered from a human donor with pancreatic ductal adenocarcinoma. DNA for the CDR3: TGCGCCAGCAGCTTTGATGCAGGGGCGAACGAGCAGTACTTC. This gives the protein CASSFDAGANEQYF. The full variable domain, its missing parts supplied by reference TRBV5-1 and TRBJ2-7, is KAGVTQTPRYLIKTRGQQVTLSCSPISGHRSVSWYQQTPGQGLQFLFEYFSETQRNKGNFPGRFSGRQFSNSRSEMNVSTLELGDSALYLCASSFDAGANEQYFGPGTRLTVT.